Presented here are 18 T cell receptor beta chains from one specimen sequenced in a study of blood T cell repertoires in COVID-19. Produced via immunoSEQ multiplex PCR; TCRdb's table is partial and in-frame only. The data hold some 99,000 clones, with around 83% observed a single time. The sample comprised peripheral blood. These receptors were collected from an elderly woman with active or convalescent COVID-19.

The chain employs TRBV3-1 (or the pseudogene TRBV3-2) and TRBJ1-1; D might be TRBD1 (6 bases). V gave up 4 bases and J gave up 1 base, with 10 bases separating them. Germline values: CDR1 LGHDT, CDR2 YNNKEL (reference sequence). This CDR3 is built from 14 residues. The CDR3 spells CASSRRQENTEAFF. For the CDR3, the DNA is TGTGCCAGCAGCCGCCGACAGGAGAACACTGAAGCTTTCTTT.

V gene TRBV9 combines with J gene TRBJ2-5; 15 bases fit TRBD2. The V gene end was trimmed by 4 bases and the J gene end by 4 bases; junction bases not matched to a gene: 11. The germline V gene has CDR1 SGDLS and CDR2 YYNGEE. The CDR3 covers 18 residues. The CDR3 sequence is CASSPGLAGGGRGETQYF. DNA for the CDR3: TGTGCCAGCAGCCCCGGACTAGCGGGAGGGGGCCGGGGAGAGACCCAGTACTTC. The whole variable domain, remainder taken from reference TRBV9 and TRBJ2-5, is DSGVTQTPKHLITATGQRVTLRCSPRSGDLSVYWYQQSLDQGLQFLIQYYNGEERAKGNILERFSAQQFPDLHSELNLSSLELGDSALYFCASSPGLAGGGRGETQYFGPGTRLLVL.

The rearrangement joins TRBV5-1 to TRBJ2-1; the match to TRBD1 covers 7 bases. Trimming removed 0 bases from V and 6 bases from J; junction bases left unmatched: 3. CDR3 size: 14 residues. Germline V gene lookup returns CDR1 SGHRS and CDR2 YFSETQ. CDR3 residues: CASSLGDSLNEQFF. CDR3 bases: TGCGCCAGCAGCTTGGGGGACAGCCTCAATGAGCAGTTCTTC.

This clone was recorded many times. CDR3 DNA: TGTGCCAGCAGCTTGCTCCCTAATGAAAAACTGTTTTTT. Amino acids: CASSLLPNEKLFF. The chain recombines TRBV5-4 with TRBJ1-4; D remains unclear. Germline V gene lookup returns CDR1 SGHNT and CDR2 YYREEE (reference sequence). CDR3 length equals 13 residues. V dropped 1 base and J dropped 3 bases, with 4 bases sitting between them.

The chain joins TRBV19 to TRBJ2-1; 11 positions agree with TRBD2. Germline V gene data show CDR1 as LNHDA and CDR2 as SQIVND (reference sequence). Germline trimming cut 5 bases from V and 3 bases from J; bases unmatched to any gene: 6. The CDR3 spans 16 residues. CDR3 loop: CASSASSGRRYNEQFF. DNA of the CDR3: TGTGCCAGTAGTGCCTCTAGCGGGAGGCGCTACAATGAGCAGTTCTTC.

This chain uses TRBV15 with TRBJ1-2, with 7 bases fitting TRBD1. V gave up 3 bases and J gave up 6 bases; unmatched junction bases: 13. The CDR3 consists of 16 residues. CDR1 and CDR2 from the germline V gene are LNHNV and YYDKDF (reference sequence). The CDR3 reads CATSSPLRTGWHGYTF. The CDR3 DNA sequence: TGTGCCACCAGCAGCCCGCTACGGACAGGCTGGCATGGCTACACCTTC.

The rearrangement links TRBV19 to TRBJ1-5, with 8 bases matching TRBD1. Germline V gene data show CDR1 as LNHDA and CDR2 as SQIVND (reference sequence). The CDR3 spans 18 residues. Losses at the gene ends were 6 bases for V and 0 bases for J; bases not matched to a gene: 13. In DNA, the CDR3 is TGTGCCAGTAGCCGGCTACAGGGGGGGGTAATTAGCAATCAGCCCCAGCATTTT. Its protein product is CASSRLQGGVISNQPQHF.

V and J are TRBV7-2 and TRBJ2-7; possibly TRBD1 for D (6 bases). Looked up from germline, CDR1 is SGHTA and CDR2 is FQGNSA. This CDR3 has 15 residues. V was trimmed by 0 bases and J by 2 bases, leaving 11 bases between them. The CDR3 loop is CASSLASGDAYEQYF. CDR3 nucleotide sequence: TGTGCCAGCAGCTTAGCTTCAGGGGATGCCTACGAGCAGTACTTC.

CDR3: CAISESVGTDTQYF. In DNA, the CDR3 is TGTGCCATCAGTGAGAGCGTGGGCACAGATACGCAGTATTTT. This chain links TRBV10-3 with TRBJ2-3; D is undetermined. V lost 2 bases and J lost 1, with 7 bases in between. This CDR3 is 14 amino acids long. Per the germline V gene, CDR1 is ENHRY and CDR2 is SYGVKD.

CDR3 protein: CASSYPTSGRKGIQYF. DNA of the CDR3: TGTGCCAGCAGTTACCCGACTAGCGGGAGGAAGGGCATTCAGTACTTC. The chain has TRBV6-2 or TRBV6-3 and TRBJ2-4; TRBD2 matches 13 bases. The germline CDR1 and CDR2 sequences are MNHEY and SVGEGT. CDR3 length: 16 residues. V shed 2 bases and J 9 bases; nucleotides not matched to a gene: 7.

CDR3 DNA sequence: TGCGCCAGCAGCTGGGGGACTAGCGGGAGCGGGAAAGAGACCCAGTACTTC. It translates to CASSWGTSGSGKETQYF. V is TRBV5-1 and J is TRBJ2-5; 14 nucleotides agree with TRBD2. In germline, CDR1 is SGHRS, CDR2 YFSETQ. CDR3 size: 17 residues. Losses at the gene ends were 3 bases for V and 3 bases for J; bases not matched to a gene: 7.

This rearrangement joins TRBV5-8 to TRBJ2-3; D might be TRBD2 (6 bases). The V end was cut by 6 bases, the J end by 0 bases, with 8 bases between. The CDR3 is 13 amino acids. CDR1 SGHTS and CDR2 YDEGEE come from the germline V gene. DNA for the CDR3: TGTGCCAGCAAGGGGAGGAGCACAGATACGCAGTATTTT. Protein sequence: CASKGRSTDTQYF. Combining the CDR3 with reference TRBV5-8 and TRBJ2-3 gives the whole variable domain EAGVTQSPTHLIKTRGQQATLRCSPISGHTSVYWYQQALGLGLQFLLWYDEGEERNRGNFPPRFSGRQFPNYSSELNVNALELEDSALYLCASKGRSTDTQYFGPGTRLTVL.

The chain couples TRBV28 to TRBJ2-3; 11 bases agree with TRBD2. The J segment lost 5 bases and the V segment lost 8 bases, leaving 15 bases of the junction unmatched. The CDR3 has 17 amino acids. Germline-derived CDR1 and CDR2 are MDHEN and SYDVKM. The chain's CDR3 is CASLRRLAGGGIDTQYF. In nucleotides, the CDR3 is TGTGCCAGCCTGCGGAGGCTAGCGGGAGGAGGGATAGATACGCAGTATTTT.

V is TRBV28 and J is TRBJ2-7; D not resolved. Looked up from germline, CDR1 is MDHEN and CDR2 is SYDVKM. The CDR3 length is 13 residues. The ends were cut back, 5 bases at V and 6 bases at J, with 14 bases in the middle. The CDR3: CASSTDALTEQYF. For the CDR3, the DNA is TGTGCCAGCAGTACAGACGCCCTAACCGAGCAGTACTTC.

V and J are TRBV7-6 and TRBJ2-2; 7 bases line up with TRBD1. J was trimmed by 1 base and V by 1 base; bases with no gene match: 9. This CDR3 contains 18 residues. The germline V gene encodes CDR1 SGHVS and CDR2 FNYEAQ. The CDR3 loop reads CASSLGDSGTVNTGELFF. In DNA form, the CDR3 reads TGTGCCAGCAGCTTAGGAGACTCCGGGACAGTGAACACCGGGGAGCTGTTTTTT.

The V call is TRBV11-3, the J call TRBJ2-7; 8 bases are shared with TRBD2. The germline V gene has CDR1 SGHNT and CDR2 YENEEA. V was pared by 5 bases and J by 7 bases, with 7 bases of the junction left unmatched. The CDR3 extends over 13 amino acids. CDR3 nucleotide sequence: TGTGCCAGCAGCCCGGGGGGGCTGCGGGAGCAGTACTTC. This encodes CASSPGGLREQYF.

V gene TRBV19 combines with J gene TRBJ2-7, with 10 bases that match TRBD2. V trimming: 4 bases; J trimming: 5 bases; junction bases outside the gene matches: 11. This CDR3 has 16 amino acids. Per germline, CDR1 LNHDA and CDR2 SQIVND (reference sequence). The CDR3 reads CASSRFETSGSHEQYF. CDR3 nucleotide sequence: TGTGCCAGTAGTAGATTCGAGACTAGCGGGTCCCACGAGCAGTACTTC. The whole variable domain, filled in from reference TRBV19 and TRBJ2-7, reads DGGITQSPKYLFRKEGQNVTLSCEQNLNHDAMYWYRQDPGQGLRLIYYSQIVNDFQKGDIAEGYSVSREKKESFPLTVTSAQKNPTAFYLCASSRFETSGSHEQYFGPGTRLTVT.

This rearrangement joins TRBV6-5 to TRBJ1-1, with D perhaps TRBD1 (5 bases). CDR1 and CDR2 from the germline V gene are MNHEY and SVGAGI. Trimming removed 6 bases from V and 2 bases from J, with 10 bases in between. The CDR3 is 13 amino acids. The CDR3 DNA is TGTGCCAGCAGCCTGACAGAAAACACTGAAGCTTTCTTT. Protein: CASSLTENTEAFF.